The 10 T cell receptor beta chains in this list originate from one sample, sequenced in a study of blood T cell repertoires in COVID-19. The data were produced by immunoSEQ multiplex PCR, yet TCRdb's version contains in-frame clones alone and is incomplete. The table includes about 240,000 clones, around 83% detected once. Material: peripheral blood. All receptors come from a woman aged 18-29 years with acute or convalescent COVID-19.

The chain carries TRBV6-5 and TRBJ1-2; D uncertain. Germline CDR1 is MNHEY and CDR2 is SVGAGI. Trimming cost V 4 bases and J 6 bases, with 18 bases left between them. The CDR3 is 15 amino acids. CDR3 region: CASSFSLSIGDGYTF. The CDR3 nucleotides are TGTGCCAGCAGTTTCAGTCTTTCCATTGGAGATGGCTACACCTTC.

This clone was counted only a few times. This rearrangement joins TRBV6-2 or TRBV6-3 to TRBJ1-6; TRBD1 aligns across 10 bases. Germline CDR1 reads MNHEY; CDR2 reads SVGEGT. V lost 2 bases, J lost 5 bases, and 9 bases stayed unmatched. The CDR3 length is 18 residues. The CDR3 region has the DNA TGTGCCAGCAGTTACGGACGGACAGGGGGAAGAGATAATTCACCCCTCCACTTT. The encoded protein is CASSYGRTGGRDNSPLHF.

This clone was seen just once. This chain's CDR3 is CASSYVGTGLEKLFF. In DNA, the CDR3 is TGTGCCAGCAGTTACGTGGGGACAGGGCTAGAAAAACTGTTTTTT. The chain has TRBV6-5 and TRBJ1-4; 9 bases are shared with TRBD1. Trimming at V came to 2 bases and at J to 8 bases, leaving 6 bases not matched to a gene. The CDR3 length is 15 residues. Germline-derived CDR1 and CDR2 are MNHEY and SVGAGI.

The V gene is TRBV7-9, the J gene TRBJ2-1; 12 bases match TRBD2. V trimming: 3 bases; J trimming: 7 bases; junction bases outside the gene matches: 10. Germline V CDR1 and CDR2: SEHNR, FQNEAQ (reference sequence). This CDR3 region has 17 residues. CDR3 DNA sequence: TGTGCCAGCAGCTTTGCGAACCGACTAGCGGGAGTGAATGAGCAGTTCTTC. It is translated as CASSFANRLAGVNEQFF. The variable domain in full, with the rest retrieved from reference TRBV7-9 and TRBJ2-1, is DTGVSQNPRHKITKRGQNVTFRCDPISEHNRLYWYRQTLGQGPEFLTYFQNEAQLEKSRLLSDRFSAERPKGSFSTLEIQRTEQGDSAMYLCASSFANRLAGVNEQFFGPGTRLTVL.

V usage is TRBV19 and J usage is TRBJ2-5; D is ambiguous. V was shortened by 1 base and J by 4 bases, with 13 bases between the two germline ends. The CDR3 is made up of 15 amino acids. CDR1 LNHDA and CDR2 SQIVND come from the germline V gene (reference sequence). The CDR3 region is CASSIGGSPGETQYF. The CDR3, as DNA: TGTGCCAGTAGTATAGGTGGCAGCCCGGGAGAGACCCAGTACTTC.

V is TRBV14 and J is TRBJ2-7; 14 bases are shared with TRBD2. The CDR3 spans 16 residues. Germline lookup yields CDR1 SGHDN and CDR2 FVKESK. Trimming took 9 bases from V and 6 from J; bases not matched to a gene: 13. Here the CDR3 reads CASRETGTSGSFEQYF. CDR3 DNA: TGTGCCAGTCGAGAAACCGGGACTAGCGGGAGTTTCGAGCAGTACTTC.

J is TRBJ1-2 and V is TRBV5-6; 7 nucleotides line up with TRBD1. CDR3 size: 15 residues. V gave up 0 bases and J gave up 4 bases; unmatched junction bases: 6. The germline V gene encodes CDR1 SGHDT and CDR2 YYEEEE. This chain's CDR3 is CASSLEPGDSYGYTF. The CDR3 nucleotides read TGTGCCAGCAGCTTGGAACCTGGGGACAGCTATGGCTACACCTTC.

J is TRBJ1-1 and V is TRBV28; 7 bases fit TRBD1. The CDR3 is made up of 13 amino acids. Germline CDR1 and CDR2: MDHEN and SYDVKM. Trimming took 4 bases from V and 3 from J; bases not matched to a gene: 2. The CDR3 sequence: CASSSTGYTEAFF. Written as DNA, the CDR3 is TGTGCCAGCAGTTCGACAGGGTACACTGAAGCTTTCTTT. Complete variable domain (other parts from reference TRBV28 and TRBJ1-1): DVKVTQSSRYLVKRTGEKVFLECVQDMDHENMFWYRQDPGLGLRLIYFSYDVKMKEKGDIPEGYSVSREKKERFSLILESASTNQTSMYLCASSSTGYTEAFFGQGTRLTVV.

This clone came up a few times. The V and J genes are TRBV11-2 and TRBJ2-5; a possible D gene is TRBD2 (6 bases). Trimming removed 5 bases at V and 0 bases at J, with 10 bases between. The CDR3 consists of 14 residues. Germline CDR1 and CDR2: SGHAT and FQNNGV. In DNA, the CDR3 is TGTGCCAGCAGCACAGGACTAAACCAAGAGACCCAGTACTTC. It yields the protein CASSTGLNQETQYF.

This clone was seen once. The rearrangement uses TRBV6-5 and TRBJ2-1; 7 positions agree with TRBD1. The length of the CDR3 is 14 residues. Germline V gene sequence: CDR1 MNHEY, CDR2 SVGAGI. The V gene end was trimmed by 5 bases and the J gene end by 10 bases; junction bases not matched to a gene: 11. The CDR3 nucleotides are TGTGCCAGCAGTCATCCCTACAGGGGTGGCGAGCAGTTCTTC. Protein product: CASSHPYRGGEQFF.